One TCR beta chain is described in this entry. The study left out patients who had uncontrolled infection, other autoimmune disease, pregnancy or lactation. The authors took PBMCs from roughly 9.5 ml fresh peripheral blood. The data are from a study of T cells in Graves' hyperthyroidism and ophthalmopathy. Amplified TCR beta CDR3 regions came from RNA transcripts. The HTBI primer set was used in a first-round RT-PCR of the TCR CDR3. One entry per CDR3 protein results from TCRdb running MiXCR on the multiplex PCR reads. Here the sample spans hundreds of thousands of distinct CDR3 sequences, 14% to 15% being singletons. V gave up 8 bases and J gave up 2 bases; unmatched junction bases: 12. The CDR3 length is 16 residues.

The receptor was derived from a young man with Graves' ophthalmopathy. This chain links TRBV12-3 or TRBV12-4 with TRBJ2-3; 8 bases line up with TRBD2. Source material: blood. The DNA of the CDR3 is TGTGCCAGCTCAGCCCTCAGCGGGGGAATCACAGATACGCAGTATTTT. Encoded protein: CASSALSGGITDTQYF.